The entry that follows covers one TCR beta chain sequence. This clonotype was recorded at least ten times. Its cognate antigen has yet to be identified. No much larger clone is present one base from it, and per-base qualities are unavailable. The sample is drawn from a study of CD8+CD57+ T cells in acquired aplastic anemia (dated by TCRdb to between 2017 and 2018). In the study overall: A mean of about 3 ug of DNA, ranging from 0.2 to 27.4 ug, was extracted from sorted CD4+ and CD8+ cells. A CD8+CD57+ expansion meant a frequency higher than the mean frequency seen in healthy subjects. What the study reported, not specific to this receptor: CD8+ Simpson's diversity did not differ significantly between patients and healthy controls (P=0.060). About 29 CD8+ CDR3 sequences were found to be shared between patients and controls, but these sequences appeared to be highly expressed in patients and within the immunodominant clones of the patients.

Expansion of CD8+CD57+ cells had been shown by flow cytometry in the patients chosen for sequencing. Every patient had a diagnosis of severe acquired aplastic anemia based on International Study of Aplastic Anemia and Agranulocytosis and Camitta criteria. Patients had received no therapy at the time of blood sampling. In this study, sorted CD4+ and CD8+ T cells from the blood of healthy subjects and of severe aplastic anemia patients had their TCR repertoires deep-sequenced. Patients were enrolled under clinicaltrials.gov protocols 00001620, 01623167, 00001397, 00071045, 00081523 and 00961064 in the USA. Ficoll-Paque density gradient centrifugation was used to isolate peripheral blood mononuclear cells. CD4+ and CD8+ T cells were sorted by FACS or magnetic beads before DNA extraction. V lost 4 bases and J lost 2 bases; the stretch between them is 14 bases long. There are 14 amino acids in the CDR3, from cysteine to phenylalanine inclusive. Left in the record is the CDR3 DNA by itself, 42 bases read in frame from the first base. In the germline V gene (reference sequence), CDR1 corresponds to DFQATT and CDR2 to SNEGSKA.

Genomic DNA was used as template for profiling of TCR beta VDJ combinations and CDR3 sequences. An Illumina HiSeq 2000 was used for TCR repertoire sequencing. Concerning the study's data processing: Repertoires were assessed using TRBV/TRBJ rearrangement plots, CDR3 size and DJ length profiles, and Simpson's diversity index. Whichever DNA sequence was most abundant in the deep sequencing data was defined as the immunodominant clone. CDR3 amino acid sequences were checked for sharing across subjects and were also compared against the VDJdb database and published repertoires. Through fastp at Q25 and MiXCR, TCRdb rebuilt clones from the public reads, retaining in-frame beta chains. Every entry covers one CDR3 protein and lists the most common genes and DNA from its rows. Here the V and J calls rest on TCRdb's processing, not on the authors' analysis. The table for this sample lists approximately 200,000 distinct CDR3 sequences; around 50% of them were counted only once. The ten largest clones take up about 20% of the sample.

Sample: sorted CD4+, CD8+, or CD8+CD57+ T cells (not recorded which) from PBMCs. The origin of this receptor is a human donor with aplastic anemia. The chain is assembled from TRBV20-1 and TRBJ1-1; a weak D assignment points to TRBD1 (6 bases agree). The CDR3 protein is CSATEGGANTEAFF. The DNA sequence is given as TGCAGTGCTACCGAGGGGGGGGCTAACACTGAAGCTTTCTTT.